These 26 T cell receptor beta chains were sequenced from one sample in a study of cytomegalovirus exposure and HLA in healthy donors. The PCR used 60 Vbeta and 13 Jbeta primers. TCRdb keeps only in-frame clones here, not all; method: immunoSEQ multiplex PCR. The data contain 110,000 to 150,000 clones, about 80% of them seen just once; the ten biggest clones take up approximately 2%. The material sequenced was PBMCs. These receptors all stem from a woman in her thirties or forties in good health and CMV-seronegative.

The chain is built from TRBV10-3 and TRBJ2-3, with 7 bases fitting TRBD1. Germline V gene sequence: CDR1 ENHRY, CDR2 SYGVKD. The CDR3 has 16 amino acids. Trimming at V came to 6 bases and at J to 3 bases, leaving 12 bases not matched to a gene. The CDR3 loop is CAISLVSGQTTDTQYF. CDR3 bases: TGTGCCATCAGCCTCGTTTCGGGACAGACTACAGATACGCAGTATTTT.

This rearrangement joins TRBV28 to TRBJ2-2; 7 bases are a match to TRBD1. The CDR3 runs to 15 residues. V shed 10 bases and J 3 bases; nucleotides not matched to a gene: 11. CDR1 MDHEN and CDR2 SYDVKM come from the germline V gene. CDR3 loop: CAIIKGGAYTGELFF. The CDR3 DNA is TGTGCCATCATAAAAGGGGGCGCCTACACCGGGGAGCTGTTTTTT.

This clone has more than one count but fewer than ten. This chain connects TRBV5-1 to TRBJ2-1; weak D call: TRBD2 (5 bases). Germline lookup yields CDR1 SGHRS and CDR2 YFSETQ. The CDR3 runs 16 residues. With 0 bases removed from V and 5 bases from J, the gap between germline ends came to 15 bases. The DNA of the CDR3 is TGCGCCAGCAGCTTGGGGCCCTTAGCGTCCGACAATGAGCAGTTCTTC. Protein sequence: CASSLGPLASDNEQFF.

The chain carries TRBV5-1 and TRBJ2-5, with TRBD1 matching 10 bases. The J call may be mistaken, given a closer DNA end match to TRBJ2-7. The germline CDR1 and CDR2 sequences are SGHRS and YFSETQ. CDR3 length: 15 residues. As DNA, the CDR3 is TGCGCCAGCAGCAAAGACAGGGGGCTCTCCTACGAGCAGTACTTC. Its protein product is CASSKDRGLSYEQYF.

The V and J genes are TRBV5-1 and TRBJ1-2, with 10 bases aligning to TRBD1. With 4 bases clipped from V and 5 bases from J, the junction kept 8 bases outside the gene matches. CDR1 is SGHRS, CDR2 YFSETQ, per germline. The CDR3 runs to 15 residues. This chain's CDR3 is CASSLIPGQGYGYTF. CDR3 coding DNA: TGCGCCAGCAGCCTGATCCCGGGACAGGGGTATGGCTACACCTTC.

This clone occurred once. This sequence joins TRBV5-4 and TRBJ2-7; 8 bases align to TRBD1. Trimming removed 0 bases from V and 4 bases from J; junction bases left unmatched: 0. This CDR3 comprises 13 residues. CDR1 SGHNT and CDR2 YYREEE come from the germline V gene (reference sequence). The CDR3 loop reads CASSLGDRYEQYF. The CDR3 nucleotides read TGTGCCAGCAGCTTGGGGGACAGGTACGAGCAGTACTTC.

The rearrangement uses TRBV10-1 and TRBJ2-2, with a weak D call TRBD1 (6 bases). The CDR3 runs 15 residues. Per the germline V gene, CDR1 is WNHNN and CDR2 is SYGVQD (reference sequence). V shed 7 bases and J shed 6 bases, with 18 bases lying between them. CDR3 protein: CASKQGNYHPGELFF. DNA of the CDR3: TGCGCCAGCAAACAGGGCAATTACCATCCCGGGGAGCTGTTTTTT.

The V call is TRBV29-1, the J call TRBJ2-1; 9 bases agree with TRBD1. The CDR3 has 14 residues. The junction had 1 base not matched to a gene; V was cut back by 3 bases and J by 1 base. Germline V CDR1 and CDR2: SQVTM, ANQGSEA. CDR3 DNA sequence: TGCAGCGTTGAGGGACAGGGTTCCTACAATGAGCAGTTCTTC. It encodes CSVEGQGSYNEQFF.

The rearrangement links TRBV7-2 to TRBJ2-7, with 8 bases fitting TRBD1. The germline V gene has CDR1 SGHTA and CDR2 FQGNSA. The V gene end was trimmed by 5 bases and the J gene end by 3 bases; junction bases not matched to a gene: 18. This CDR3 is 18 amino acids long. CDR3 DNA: TGTGCCAGCAGCCCCCGGGCAGGGGGCGCCCAGGGAGTCTACGAGCAGTACTTC. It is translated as CASSPRAGGAQGVYEQYF. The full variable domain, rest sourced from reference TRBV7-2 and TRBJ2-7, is GAGVSQSPSNKVTEKGKDVELRCDPISGHTALYWYRQSLGQGLEFLIYFQGNSAPDKSGLPSDRFSAERTGGSVSTLTIQRTQQEDSAVYLCASSPRAGGAQGVYEQYFGPGTRLTVT.

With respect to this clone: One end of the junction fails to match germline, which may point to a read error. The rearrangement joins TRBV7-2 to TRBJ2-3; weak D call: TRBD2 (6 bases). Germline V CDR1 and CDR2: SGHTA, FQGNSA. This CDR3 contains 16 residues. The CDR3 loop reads CASTLIPGLHTDTQYF. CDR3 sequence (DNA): TGTGCCAGCACCTTAATACCGGGACTCCACACAGATACGCAGTATTTT.

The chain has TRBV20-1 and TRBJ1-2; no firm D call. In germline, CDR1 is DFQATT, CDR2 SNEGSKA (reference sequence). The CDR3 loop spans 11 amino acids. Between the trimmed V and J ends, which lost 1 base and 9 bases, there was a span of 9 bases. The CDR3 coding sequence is TGCAGTGCTAGAGTTTCTAGTAGCTACACCTTC. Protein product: CSARVSSSYTF.

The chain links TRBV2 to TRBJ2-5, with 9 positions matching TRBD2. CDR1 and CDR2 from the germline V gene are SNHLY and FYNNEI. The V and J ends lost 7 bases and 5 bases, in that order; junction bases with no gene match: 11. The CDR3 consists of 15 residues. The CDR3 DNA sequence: TGTGCCAGCACTTATTGGCGGGAGGGCCTGGAGACCCAGTACTTC. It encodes CASTYWREGLETQYF.

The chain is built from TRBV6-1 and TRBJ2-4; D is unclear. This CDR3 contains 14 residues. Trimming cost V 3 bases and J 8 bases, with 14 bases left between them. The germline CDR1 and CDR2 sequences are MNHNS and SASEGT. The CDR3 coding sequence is TGTGCCAGCAGTGACCTAGATCGGTTGGACATTCAGTACTTC. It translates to CASSDLDRLDIQYF.

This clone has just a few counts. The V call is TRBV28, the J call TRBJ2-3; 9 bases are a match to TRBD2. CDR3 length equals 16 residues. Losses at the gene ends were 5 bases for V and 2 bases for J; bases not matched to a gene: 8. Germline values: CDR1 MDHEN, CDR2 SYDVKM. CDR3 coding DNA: TGTGCCAGCAGTAGTAGTCTAGCGGGATACACAGATACGCAGTATTTT. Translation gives CASSSSLAGYTDTQYF.

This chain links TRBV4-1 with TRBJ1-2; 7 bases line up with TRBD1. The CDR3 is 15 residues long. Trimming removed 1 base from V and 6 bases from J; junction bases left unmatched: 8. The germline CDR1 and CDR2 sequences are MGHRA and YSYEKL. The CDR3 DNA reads TGCGCCAGCAGCCAAGCGGGACAGATCCGGGATGGCTACACCTTC. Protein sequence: CASSQAGQIRDGYTF.

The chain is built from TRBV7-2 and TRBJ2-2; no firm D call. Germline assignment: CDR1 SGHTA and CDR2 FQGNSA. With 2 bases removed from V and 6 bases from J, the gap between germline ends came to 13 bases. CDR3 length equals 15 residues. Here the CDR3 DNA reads TGTGCCAGCAGCTTAATACCGCTAGAGGCCGGGGAGCTGTTTTTT. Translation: CASSLIPLEAGELFF.

The CDR3 nucleotides read TGTGCCAGCAGCTTAGGGTGGCCCATCGGGGAGCTGTTTTTT. It codes for CASSLGWPIGELFF. The V call is TRBV13, the J call TRBJ2-2; D is unclear. Trimming took off 0 bases at V and 7 bases at J, with 9 bases between the two ends. Germline assignment: CDR1 PRHDT and CDR2 FYEKMQ (reference sequence). The CDR3 length is 14 residues.

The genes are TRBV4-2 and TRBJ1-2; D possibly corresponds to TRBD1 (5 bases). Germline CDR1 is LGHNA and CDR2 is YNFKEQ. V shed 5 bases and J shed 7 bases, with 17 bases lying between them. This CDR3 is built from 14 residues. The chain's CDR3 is CASSLVGGEAGYTF. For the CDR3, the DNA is TGTGCCAGCAGCTTAGTCGGAGGGGAGGCTGGCTACACCTTC.

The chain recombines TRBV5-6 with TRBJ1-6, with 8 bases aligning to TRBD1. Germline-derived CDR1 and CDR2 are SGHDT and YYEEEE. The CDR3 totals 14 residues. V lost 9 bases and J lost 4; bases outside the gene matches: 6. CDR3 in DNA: TGTGCCACCAGACAGGGGCAATATAATTCACCCCTCCACTTT. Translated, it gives CATRQGQYNSPLHF.

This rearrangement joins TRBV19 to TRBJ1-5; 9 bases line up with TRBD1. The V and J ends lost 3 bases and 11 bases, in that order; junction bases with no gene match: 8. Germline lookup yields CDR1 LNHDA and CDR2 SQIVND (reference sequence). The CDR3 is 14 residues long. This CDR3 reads CASSMGTGFLAQHF. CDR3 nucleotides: TGTGCCAGTAGTATGGGGACAGGGTTTTTAGCCCAGCATTTT.

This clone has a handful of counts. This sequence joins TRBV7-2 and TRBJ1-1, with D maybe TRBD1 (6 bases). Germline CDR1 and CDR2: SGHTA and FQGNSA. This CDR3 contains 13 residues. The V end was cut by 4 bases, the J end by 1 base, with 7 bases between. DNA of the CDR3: TGTGCCAGCAGCTCGGACAGGAACACTGAAGCTTTCTTT. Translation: CASSSDRNTEAFF.

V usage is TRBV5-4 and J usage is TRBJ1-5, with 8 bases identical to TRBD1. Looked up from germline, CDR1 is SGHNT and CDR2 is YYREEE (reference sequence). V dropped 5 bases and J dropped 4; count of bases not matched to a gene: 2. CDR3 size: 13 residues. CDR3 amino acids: CASSWDRNQPQHF. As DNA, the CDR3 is TGTGCCAGCAGTTGGGACAGGAATCAGCCCCAGCATTTT.

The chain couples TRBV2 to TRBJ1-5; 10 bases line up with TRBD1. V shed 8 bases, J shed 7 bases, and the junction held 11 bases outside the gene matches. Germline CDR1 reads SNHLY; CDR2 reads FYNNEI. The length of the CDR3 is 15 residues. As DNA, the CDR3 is TGTGCCAGCGCCCCGGGACAGGGGAAAACCCAGCCCCAGCATTTT. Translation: CASAPGQGKTQPQHF.

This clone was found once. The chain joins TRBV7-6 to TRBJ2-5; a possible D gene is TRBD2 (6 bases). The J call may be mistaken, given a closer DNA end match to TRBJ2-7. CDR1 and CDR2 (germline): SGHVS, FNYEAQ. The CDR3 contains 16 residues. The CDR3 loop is CASSLYPRGINYEQYF. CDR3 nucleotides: TGTGCCAGCAGTCTTTACCCCCGGGGGATAAACTACGAGCAGTACTTC.

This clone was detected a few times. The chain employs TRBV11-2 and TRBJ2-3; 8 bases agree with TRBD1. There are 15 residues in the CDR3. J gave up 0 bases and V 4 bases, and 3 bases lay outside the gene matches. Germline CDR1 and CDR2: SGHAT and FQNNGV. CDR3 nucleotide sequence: TGTGCCAGCAGCTCCTGGGACAGGAGCACAGATACGCAGTATTTT. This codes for CASSSWDRSTDTQYF.

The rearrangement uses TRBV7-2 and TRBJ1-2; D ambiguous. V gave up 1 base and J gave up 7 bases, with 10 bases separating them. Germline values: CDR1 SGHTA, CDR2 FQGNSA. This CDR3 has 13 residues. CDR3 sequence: CASSLERSVGYTF. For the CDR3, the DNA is TGTGCCAGCAGCTTAGAGAGGTCGGTTGGCTACACCTTC. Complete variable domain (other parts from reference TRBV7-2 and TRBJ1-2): GAGVSQSPSNKVTEKGKDVELRCDPISGHTALYWYRQSLGQGLEFLIYFQGNSAPDKSGLPSDRFSAERTGGSVSTLTIQRTQQEDSAVYLCASSLERSVGYTFGSGTRLTVV.